This section outlines one T cell receptor (beta chain) sequence together with its context. Its antigen is currently unknown. The data were taken from a study of T cell responses to AZD1222 COVID-19 vaccine. The protocol was immunoSEQ multiplex PCR, while the TCRdb copy is restricted to in-frame clones and leaves out a portion. The sample shows around 180,000 clones, 75% to 95% of them seen only once. Overall study findings and caveats: White British donors predominated, females outnumbered males, and clonal diversity was possibly underestimated. Mapped onto spike, vaccine-associated CD4 TCRs spanned it and were dominant at 160-218 and 743-854. Seropositive status at baseline applied to only five to seven AZD1222 recipients.

The material was peripheral blood, obtained on day 0 of AZD1222 vaccination. This receptor was obtained from an adult in good health.

As DNA, the CDR3 is TGTGCCAGCAGCCTGACAGAAAGGAACACTGAAGCTTTCTTT. This sequence encodes CASSLTERNTEAFF. This chain uses TRBV7-9 with TRBJ1-1, with D possibly matching TRBD1 (5 bases). Trimming left V 5 bases short and J 1 base short, with 11 bases between. The CDR3 length is 14 residues. From germline, CDR1 is SEHNR and CDR2 FQNEAQ (reference sequence).